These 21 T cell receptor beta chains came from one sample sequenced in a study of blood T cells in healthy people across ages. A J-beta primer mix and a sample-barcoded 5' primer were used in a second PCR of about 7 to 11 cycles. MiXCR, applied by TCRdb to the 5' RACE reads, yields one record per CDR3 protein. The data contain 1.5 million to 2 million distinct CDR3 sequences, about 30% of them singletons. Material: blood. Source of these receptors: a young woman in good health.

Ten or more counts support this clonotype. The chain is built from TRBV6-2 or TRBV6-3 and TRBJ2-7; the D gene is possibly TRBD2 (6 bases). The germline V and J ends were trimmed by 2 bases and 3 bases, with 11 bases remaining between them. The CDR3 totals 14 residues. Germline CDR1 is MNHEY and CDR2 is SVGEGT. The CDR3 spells CASSYGAGIYEQYF. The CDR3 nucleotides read TGTGCCAGCAGTTACGGGGCGGGGATCTACGAGCAGTACTTC.

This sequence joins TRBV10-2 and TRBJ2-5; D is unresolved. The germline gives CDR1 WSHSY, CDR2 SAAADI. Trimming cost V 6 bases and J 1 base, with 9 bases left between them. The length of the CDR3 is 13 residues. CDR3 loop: CASSPESQETQYF. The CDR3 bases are TGCGCCAGCAGCCCAGAGAGCCAAGAGACCCAGTACTTC.

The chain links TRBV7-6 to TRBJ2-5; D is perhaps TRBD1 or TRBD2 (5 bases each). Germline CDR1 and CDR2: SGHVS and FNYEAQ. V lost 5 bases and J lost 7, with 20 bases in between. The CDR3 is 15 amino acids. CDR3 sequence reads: CASSVGEANYLTQYF. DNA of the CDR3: TGTGCCAGCAGCGTGGGGGAAGCTAATTATTTGACCCAGTACTTC.

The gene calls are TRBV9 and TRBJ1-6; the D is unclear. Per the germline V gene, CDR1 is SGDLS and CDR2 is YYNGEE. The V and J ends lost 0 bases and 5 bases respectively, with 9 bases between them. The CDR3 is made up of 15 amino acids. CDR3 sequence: CASSVGLADNSPLHF. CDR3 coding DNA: TGTGCCAGCAGCGTAGGCCTCGCGGATAATTCACCCCTCCACTTT. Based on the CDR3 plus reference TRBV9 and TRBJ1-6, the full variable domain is DSGVTQTPKHLITATGQRVTLRCSPRSGDLSVYWYQQSLDQGLQFLIQYYNGEERAKGNILERFSAQQFPDLHSELNLSSLELGDSALYFCASSVGLADNSPLHFGNGTRLTVT.

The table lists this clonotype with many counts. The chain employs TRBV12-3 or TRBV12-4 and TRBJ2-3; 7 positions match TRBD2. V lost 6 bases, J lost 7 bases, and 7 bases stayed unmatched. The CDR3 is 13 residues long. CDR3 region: CASRRFGGNTQYF. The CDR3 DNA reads TGTGCCAGCAGGCGGTTCGGGGGGAATACGCAGTATTTT.

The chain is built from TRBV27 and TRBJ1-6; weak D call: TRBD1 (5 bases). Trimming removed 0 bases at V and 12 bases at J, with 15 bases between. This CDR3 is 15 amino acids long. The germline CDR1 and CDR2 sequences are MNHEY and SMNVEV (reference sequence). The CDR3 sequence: CASSLSRSGTGPLHF. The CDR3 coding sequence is TGTGCCAGCAGTTTATCTCGATCAGGGACGGGACCCCTCCACTTT.

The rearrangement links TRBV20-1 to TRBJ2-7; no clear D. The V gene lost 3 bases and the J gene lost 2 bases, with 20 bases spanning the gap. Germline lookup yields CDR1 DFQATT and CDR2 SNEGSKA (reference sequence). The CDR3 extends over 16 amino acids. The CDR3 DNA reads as TGCAGTGCTAGGGATCCTCGGCCATCTGGTGCCTACGAGCAGTACTTC. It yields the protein CSARDPRPSGAYEQYF.

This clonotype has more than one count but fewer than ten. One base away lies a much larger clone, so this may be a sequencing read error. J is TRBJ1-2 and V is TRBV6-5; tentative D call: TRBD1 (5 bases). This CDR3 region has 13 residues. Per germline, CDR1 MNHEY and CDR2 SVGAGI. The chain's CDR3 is CASSYSRVYVYTF. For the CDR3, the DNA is TGTGCCAGCAGTTACTCCAGGGTATATGTCTACACCTTC.

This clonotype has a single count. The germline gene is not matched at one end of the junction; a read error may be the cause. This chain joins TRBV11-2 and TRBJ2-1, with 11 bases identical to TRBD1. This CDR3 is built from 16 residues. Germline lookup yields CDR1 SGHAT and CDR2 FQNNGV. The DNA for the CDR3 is TGTGCCAGCAGCTTAGCGGGACAGGGGGGATACAATGAGCAGGTCTTC. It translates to CASSLAGQGGYNEQVF.

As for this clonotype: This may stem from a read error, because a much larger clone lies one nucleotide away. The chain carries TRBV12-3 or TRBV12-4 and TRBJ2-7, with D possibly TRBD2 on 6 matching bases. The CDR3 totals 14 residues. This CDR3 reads CARSLGRQGDEQYF. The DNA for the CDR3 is TGTGCCCGCAGTTTAGGGAGGCAAGGCGACGAGCAGTACTTC.

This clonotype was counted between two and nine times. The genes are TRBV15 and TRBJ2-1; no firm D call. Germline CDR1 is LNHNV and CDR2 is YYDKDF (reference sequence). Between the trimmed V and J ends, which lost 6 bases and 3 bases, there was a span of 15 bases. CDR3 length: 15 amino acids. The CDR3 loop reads CATRQTPLGYNEQFF. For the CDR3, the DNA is TGTGCCACCAGACAGACACCCCTTGGCTACAATGAGCAGTTCTTC.

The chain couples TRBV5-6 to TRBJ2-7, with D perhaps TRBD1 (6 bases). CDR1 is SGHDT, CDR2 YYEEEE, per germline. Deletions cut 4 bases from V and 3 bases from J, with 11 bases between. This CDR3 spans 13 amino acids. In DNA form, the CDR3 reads TGTGCCAGCAGCAACGAACAGGGCTACGAGCAGTACTTC. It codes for CASSNEQGYEQYF.

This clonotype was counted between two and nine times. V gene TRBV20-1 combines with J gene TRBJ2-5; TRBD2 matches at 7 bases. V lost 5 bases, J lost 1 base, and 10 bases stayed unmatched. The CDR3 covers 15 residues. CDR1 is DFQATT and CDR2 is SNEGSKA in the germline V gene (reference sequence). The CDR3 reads CSAHPTSKGQETQYF. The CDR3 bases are TGCAGTGCTCACCCGACTAGCAAGGGCCAAGAGACCCAGTACTTC.

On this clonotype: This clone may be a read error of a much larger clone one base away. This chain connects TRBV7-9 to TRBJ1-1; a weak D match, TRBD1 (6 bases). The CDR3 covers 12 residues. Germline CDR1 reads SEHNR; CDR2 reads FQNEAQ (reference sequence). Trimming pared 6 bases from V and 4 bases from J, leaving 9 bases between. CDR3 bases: TGTGCCAGCAGAGCCAGGGGCACTGAAGCTTTCTTT. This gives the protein CASRARGTEAFF.

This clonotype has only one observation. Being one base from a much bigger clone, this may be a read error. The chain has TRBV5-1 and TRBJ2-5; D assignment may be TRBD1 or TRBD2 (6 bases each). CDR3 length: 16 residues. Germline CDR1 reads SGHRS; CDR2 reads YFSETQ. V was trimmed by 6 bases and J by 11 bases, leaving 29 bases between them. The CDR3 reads CASMGANGGLKGEQYF. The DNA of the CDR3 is TGCGCCAGCATGGGGGCAAATGGGGGGTTGAAAGGTGAGCAGTACTTC.

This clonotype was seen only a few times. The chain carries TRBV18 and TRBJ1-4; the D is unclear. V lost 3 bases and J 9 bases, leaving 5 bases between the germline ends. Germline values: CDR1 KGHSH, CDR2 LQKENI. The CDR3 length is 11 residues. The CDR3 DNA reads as TGTGCCAGCTCACCCGCGCAAAAACTGTTTTTT. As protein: CASSPAQKLFF. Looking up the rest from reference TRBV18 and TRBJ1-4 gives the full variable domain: NAGVMQNPRHLVRRRGQEARLRCSPMKGHSHVYWYRQLPEEGLKFMVYLQKENIIDESGMPKERFSAEFPKEGPSILRIQQVVRGDSAAYFCASSPAQKLFFGSGTQLSVL.

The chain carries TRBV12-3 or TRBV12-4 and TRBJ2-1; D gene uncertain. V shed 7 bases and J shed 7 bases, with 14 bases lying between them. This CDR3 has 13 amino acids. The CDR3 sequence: CASIHESRNEQFF. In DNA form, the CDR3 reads TGTGCCAGCATCCACGAGTCCCGGAATGAGCAGTTCTTC.

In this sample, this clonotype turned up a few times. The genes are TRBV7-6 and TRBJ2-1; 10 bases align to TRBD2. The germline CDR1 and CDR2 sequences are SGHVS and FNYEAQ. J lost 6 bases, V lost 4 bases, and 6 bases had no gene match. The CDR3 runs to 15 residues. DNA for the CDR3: TGTGCCAGCAGCTCGGCTAGCGGGAGCTTCAATGAGCAGTTCTTC. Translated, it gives CASSSASGSFNEQFF.

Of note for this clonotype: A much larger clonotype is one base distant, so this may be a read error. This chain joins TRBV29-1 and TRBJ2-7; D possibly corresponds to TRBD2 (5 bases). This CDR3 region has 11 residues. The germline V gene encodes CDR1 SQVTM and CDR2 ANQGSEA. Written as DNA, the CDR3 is TGCAGCGGTGGTGTAGACTACGAGCGGTACTTC. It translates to CSGGVDYERYF.

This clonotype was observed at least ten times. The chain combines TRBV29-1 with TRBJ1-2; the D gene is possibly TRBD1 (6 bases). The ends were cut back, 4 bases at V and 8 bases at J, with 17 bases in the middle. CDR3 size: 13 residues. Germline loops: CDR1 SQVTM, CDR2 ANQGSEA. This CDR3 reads CSVARQDSRGYTF. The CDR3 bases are TGCAGCGTTGCCCGACAGGACTCAAGAGGCTACACCTTC.

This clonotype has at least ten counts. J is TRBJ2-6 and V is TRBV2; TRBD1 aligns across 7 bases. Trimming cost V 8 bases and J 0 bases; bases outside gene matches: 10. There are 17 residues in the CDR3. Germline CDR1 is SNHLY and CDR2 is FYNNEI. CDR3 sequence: CASGPGQPFSGANVLTF. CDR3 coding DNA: TGTGCCAGCGGACCGGGACAGCCATTCTCTGGGGCCAACGTCCTGACTTTC.